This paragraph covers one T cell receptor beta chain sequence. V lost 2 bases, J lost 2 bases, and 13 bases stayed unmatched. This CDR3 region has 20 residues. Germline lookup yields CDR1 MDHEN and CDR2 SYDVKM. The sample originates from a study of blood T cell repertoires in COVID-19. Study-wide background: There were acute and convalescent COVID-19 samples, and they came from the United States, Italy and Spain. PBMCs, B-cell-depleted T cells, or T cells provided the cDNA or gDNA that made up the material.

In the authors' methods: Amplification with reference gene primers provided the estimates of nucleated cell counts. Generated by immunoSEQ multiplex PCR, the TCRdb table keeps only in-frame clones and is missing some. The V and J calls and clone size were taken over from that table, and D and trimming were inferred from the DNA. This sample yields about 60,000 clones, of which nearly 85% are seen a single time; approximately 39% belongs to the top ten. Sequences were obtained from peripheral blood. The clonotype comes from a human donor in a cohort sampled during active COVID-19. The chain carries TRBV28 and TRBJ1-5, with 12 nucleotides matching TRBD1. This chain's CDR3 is CASSLGTGGATGWGNQPQHF. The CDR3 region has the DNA TGTGCCAGCAGTTTAGGGACAGGGGGCGCGACAGGGTGGGGCAATCAGCCCCAGCATTTT.